These T cell receptor beta chains were read from a single sample in a study of tumor and adjacent non-tumor tissue in lung cancer. One entry per CDR3 protein results from TCRdb running MiXCR on the multiplex PCR reads. Of around 210,000 distinct CDR3 sequences listed, less than 80% are singletons. The sequencing sample was made of lung tumor tissue. These receptors were collected from a man in his sixties with non-small cell lung cancer. The CDR3 runs from the conserved cysteine through the conserved F or W. A D gene is named only where the DNA matches it firmly. Size is stated for part of the rows, as once, few or many counts, or as a class when the clone is expanded.

d_call: TRBD2
clone_size: .
j_call: TRBJ2-7
v_call: TRBV6-1
cdr3_nt: TGTGTCAGCAGAGGGACTAGCGGGAGGGATTTCTGCGAGCAGTACTTC
cdr3_aa: CVSRGTSGRDFCEQYF

d_call: TRBD1
clone_size: once
j_call: TRBJ1-2
v_call: TRBV4-2
cdr3_nt: TGTCCCAGCAGCCAAGATCGATGGAGGGGGCAGGAGTATGGCTACACCTTC
cdr3_aa: CPSSQDRWRGQEYGYTF

d_call: TRBD1
clone_size: .
j_call: TRBJ2-3
v_call: TRBV20-1
cdr3_nt: TGCAGTGTTCCACGGGACAGATCCATAGATAGGCAGTATTTT
cdr3_aa: CSVPRDRSIDRQYF

d_call: .
clone_size: many
j_call: TRBJ1-2
v_call: TRBV20-1
cdr3_nt: TGCAGTGCTAGTTGGGACATTTATGGCTACACCTTC
cdr3_aa: CSASWDIYGYTF

d_call: .
clone_size: few
j_call: TRBJ1-1
v_call: TRBV4-1
cdr3_nt: TGCGCCAGCAGCCAAGGGGGCTACGGGAACACTGAAGCTTTCTTT
cdr3_aa: CASSQGGYGNTEAFF

d_call: TRBD2
clone_size: .
j_call: TRBJ2-1
v_call: TRBV6-2/TRBV6-3
cdr3_nt: TGTGCCAGCAGTTACTCTACGGGGATGGTAGCGGGAAGAGGGCATGAGCAGTTATTC
cdr3_aa: CASSYSTGMVAGRGHEQLF

d_call: .
clone_size: many
j_call: TRBJ1-2
v_call: TRBV29-1
cdr3_nt: TGCAGCGTTGTGGCCATCTATGGCTACACCTTC
cdr3_aa: CSVVAIYGYTF

d_call: .
clone_size: .
j_call: TRBJ2-3
v_call: TRBV7-9
cdr3_nt: TGTGCCAGCGGGACCGCACCTTCAAAGGAAGGCACAGATACGCAGTATTTT
cdr3_aa: CASGTAPSKEGTDTQYF

d_call: .
clone_size: .
j_call: TRBJ2-6
v_call: TRBV11-3
cdr3_nt: TGTGCCAGCAGCCACCCGATCCGGGACATGGGGCTTATGGCCAACGTCCTGACTTTC
cdr3_aa: CASSHPIRDMGLMANVLTF

d_call: .
clone_size: few
j_call: TRBJ1-1
v_call: TRBV11-1
cdr3_nt: TGTGCCAGCAGATTAGCATCCGGTGAAGCTTTCTTT
cdr3_aa: CASRLASGEAFF

d_call: .
clone_size: .
j_call: TRBJ1-2
v_call: TRBV20-1
cdr3_nt: TGCAGTGCTTCTGAGGGTTGTTCTTTATATGGCTACACCTTC
cdr3_aa: CSASEGCSLYGYTF

d_call: .
clone_size: .
j_call: TRBJ1-1
v_call: TRBV7-8
cdr3_nt: TGTGCCAGTAGCTTCGAAACTGAAGCTTTCTTT
cdr3_aa: CASSFETEAFF